These 27 T cell receptor beta chains originate from one sample sequenced in a study of OX40 agonist ivuxolimab in advanced cancers. Sequencing was performed with immunoSEQ multiplex PCR; in TCRdb, only in-frame clones are kept and a portion is missing. This table holds about 93,000 clones, under 95% found once. Here the sequenced sample was CD4+ or CD8+ T cells sorted from blood, taken in a trial of the OX40 agonist ivuxolimab. The origin of the receptors is an adult with an advanced solid tumor such as melanoma, head and neck, liver or kidney cancer.

J is TRBJ2-5 and V is TRBV11-3; maybe TRBD2 (5 bases). CDR1 is SGHNT and CDR2 is YENEEA in the germline V gene. The CDR3 sequence is 16 residues long. With 5 bases removed from V and 2 bases from J, the gap between germline ends came to 18 bases. The CDR3 protein is CASSASRWRAQETQYF. For the CDR3, the DNA is TGTGCCAGCAGCGCCAGCCGTTGGCGGGCGCAAGAGACCCAGTACTTC.

The chain has TRBV29-1 and TRBJ1-2; 9 bases map to TRBD1. This CDR3 region has 12 residues. J lost 8 bases, V lost 7 bases, and 8 bases had no gene match. The germline V gene has CDR1 SQVTM and CDR2 ANQGSEA. The CDR3 sequence is CSATGQGQGYTF. The DNA of the CDR3 is TGCAGCGCCACGGGACAGGGTCAGGGCTACACCTTC.

This sequence joins TRBV10-1 and TRBJ2-4, with 8 bases that match TRBD1. Looked up from germline, CDR1 is WNHNN and CDR2 is SYGVQD (reference sequence). V lost 7 bases to trimming and J lost 6 bases; unmatched junction nucleotides: 8. The CDR3 consists of 14 residues. The DNA of the CDR3 is TGCGCCAGCACCGACAGGGGTGTGGGAAACATTCAGTACTTC. This encodes CASTDRGVGNIQYF.

Comments on this clone: One junction end does not reproduce the germline sequence, and a read error may be involved. This rearrangement joins TRBV19 to TRBJ1-4; TRBD1 is a possible D gene (5 bases). Germline-derived CDR1 and CDR2 are LNHDA and SQIVND (reference sequence). The CDR3 is 13 residues long. CDR3 nucleotides: TGTGCCAGTAGTATAGGGGATGGAAGACAGCCTGTTTTT. Amino acid sequence: CASSIGDGRQPVF.

V gene TRBV7-9 combines with J gene TRBJ2-5; D gene ambiguous. Trimming left V 7 bases short and J 1 base short, with 10 bases between. This CDR3 is built from 13 residues. CDR1 is SEHNR, CDR2 FQNEAQ, per germline (reference sequence). The CDR3 here is CASKVGIQETQYF. The CDR3 coding sequence is TGTGCCAGCAAGGTTGGGATCCAAGAGACCCAGTACTTC.

This sequence joins TRBV5-6 and TRBJ2-2; maybe TRBD2 (5 bases). The CDR3 totals 15 residues. Germline CDR1 is SGHDT and CDR2 is YYEEEE. Deletions cut 1 base from V and 5 bases from J, with 12 bases between. CDR3 in amino acids: CASSLKGSWTGELFF. The CDR3 region has the DNA TGTGCCAGCAGCTTGAAAGGGAGTTGGACCGGGGAGCTGTTTTTT.

This clone is a singleton in its sample. This rearrangement joins TRBV11-3 to TRBJ1-1, with D unclear. Germline V gives CDR1 SGHNT, CDR2 YENEEA. This CDR3 contains 15 residues. The V gene lost 5 bases and the J gene lost 0 bases, with 13 bases spanning the gap. The DNA of the CDR3 is TGTGCCAGCAGCCCAGGCGGCGGACTGAACACTGAAGCTTTCTTT. Its translation: CASSPGGGLNTEAFF.

The gene calls are TRBV19 and TRBJ1-2; D not certain. Germline V CDR1 and CDR2: LNHDA, SQIVND (reference sequence). V lost 3 bases and J lost 4, with 6 bases in between. The CDR3 extends over 12 amino acids. CDR3 loop: CASSIRLYGYTF. CDR3 DNA sequence: TGTGCCAGTAGTATCAGGCTCTATGGCTACACCTTC. Full variable domain (missing parts from reference TRBV19 and TRBJ1-2): DGGITQSPKYLFRKEGQNVTLSCEQNLNHDAMYWYRQDPGQGLRLIYYSQIVNDFQKGDIAEGYSVSREKKESFPLTVTSAQKNPTAFYLCASSIRLYGYTFGSGTRLTVV.

The chain combines TRBV5-5 with TRBJ2-7; D call uncertain. CDR1 and CDR2 (germline): SGHKS, YYEKEE (reference sequence). Between the trimmed V and J ends, which lost 3 bases and 3 bases, there was a span of 10 bases. CDR3 length equals 13 residues. The CDR3 sequence: CASSSGPFYEQYF. Written as DNA, the CDR3 is TGTGCCAGCAGCTCCGGGCCTTTCTACGAGCAGTACTTC.

This clone was found a few times. This sequence joins TRBV5-4 and TRBJ2-5; a possible D gene is TRBD2 (6 bases). CDR1 SGHNT and CDR2 YYREEE come from the germline V gene (reference sequence). This CDR3 comprises 13 residues. V lost 2 bases and J lost 7, with 12 bases in between. This CDR3 is CASSFGGMGTQYF. Here the CDR3 DNA reads TGTGCCAGCAGCTTCGGCGGGATGGGGACCCAGTACTTC.

The chain couples TRBV7-2 to TRBJ2-4, with D tentatively TRBD2 (5 bases). The CDR3 extends over 14 amino acids. CDR1 SGHTA and CDR2 FQGNSA come from the germline V gene. Trimming pared 3 bases from V and 7 bases from J, leaving 13 bases between. The CDR3 DNA is TGTGCCAGCAGCTTCGGGGAACTCGGGAACATTCAGTACTTC. Amino acid sequence: CASSFGELGNIQYF.

The chain has TRBV18 and TRBJ2-5; D assignment may be TRBD1 or TRBD2 (5 bases each). V was shortened by 3 bases and J by 1 base, with 9 bases between the two germline ends. Germline V lookup: CDR1 KGHSH, CDR2 LQKENI. This CDR3 spans 14 amino acids. The CDR3 coding sequence is TGTGCCAGCTCACCTGGGACCCTCCAAGAGACCCAGTACTTC. It codes for CASSPGTLQETQYF.

The rearrangement links TRBV2 to TRBJ2-1; D is possibly TRBD1 (6 bases). V gave up 7 bases and J gave up 9 bases, with 19 bases separating them. There are 14 residues in the CDR3. Germline V gives CDR1 SNHLY, CDR2 FYNNEI. The CDR3, as DNA: TGTGCCAGCACCTTAGGGGCAGGGGCGGGTGAGCAGTTCTTC. Protein product: CASTLGAGAGEQFF.

The rearrangement uses TRBV30 and TRBJ2-7; 10 bases are shared with TRBD1. V shed 0 bases and J 1 base; nucleotides not matched to a gene: 6. This CDR3 comprises 16 residues. The germline CDR1 and CDR2 sequences are GTSNPN and SVGIG (reference sequence). The CDR3, as DNA: TGTGCCTGGAGTGTACCGGGACAGGGGTCATCCTACGAGCAGTACTTC. Its translation: CAWSVPGQGSSYEQYF.

The chain carries TRBV30 and TRBJ2-1, with 7 positions matching TRBD2. CDR1 GTSNPN and CDR2 SVGIG come from the germline V gene (reference sequence). The CDR3 length is 16 residues. Trimming removed 3 bases from V and 8 bases from J; junction bases left unmatched: 16. The CDR3 sequence: CAWSLAWGGLVDEQFF. The DNA for the CDR3 is TGTGCCTGGAGCCTGGCTTGGGGAGGGTTAGTCGATGAGCAGTTCTTC.

The chain employs TRBV7-3 and TRBJ1-1, with unresolved D. The CDR3 contains 14 residues. Germline loops: CDR1 SGHTA, CDR2 FQGTGA. Deletions cut 2 bases from V and 1 base from J, with 8 bases between. This CDR3 reads CASSLEHRNTEAFF. CDR3 DNA sequence: TGTGCCAGCAGCTTAGAACACAGGAACACTGAAGCTTTCTTT. Based on the CDR3 plus reference TRBV7-3 and TRBJ1-1, the full variable domain is GAGVSQTPSNKVTEKGKYVELRCDPISGHTALYWYRQSLGQGPEFLIYFQGTGAADDSGLPNDRFFAVRPEGSVSTLKIQRTERGDSAVYLCASSLEHRNTEAFFGQGTRLTVV.

The rearrangement uses TRBV5-4 and TRBJ2-3; D gene unclear. Germline V gene lookup returns CDR1 SGHNT and CDR2 YYREEE (reference sequence). This CDR3 is built from 16 residues. The V end was cut by 4 bases, the J end by 3 bases, with 18 bases between. CDR3 sequence reads: CASSPRGLGATDTQYF. Written as DNA, the CDR3 is TGTGCCAGCAGCCCCCGCGGCCTTGGAGCGACAGATACGCAGTATTTT.

In DNA form, the CDR3 reads TGTGCCAGCAGCTTCCGACTAGCGGGAGATGAGCAGTTCTTC. This translates into CASSFRLAGDEQFF. This chain joins TRBV11-3 and TRBJ2-1; TRBD2 aligns across 12 bases. This CDR3 is built from 14 residues. The V gene end was trimmed by 3 bases and the J gene end by 8 bases; junction bases not matched to a gene: 2. Germline V gene lookup returns CDR1 SGHNT and CDR2 YENEEA.

The gene calls are TRBV6-5 and TRBJ1-1; 8 nucleotides match TRBD1. The ends lost 5 bases at V and 6 bases at J; junction bases unmatched: 11. CDR3 length equals 15 residues. Germline V lookup: CDR1 MNHEY, CDR2 SVGAGI. This CDR3 is CASSAQDRDIAEAFF. CDR3 coding DNA: TGTGCCAGCAGTGCCCAGGACAGGGATATCGCTGAAGCTTTCTTT.

This chain joins TRBV6-1 and TRBJ1-6, with no clear D. This CDR3 contains 16 residues. V lost 1 base, J lost 3 bases, and 10 bases lay in between. Germline lookup yields CDR1 MNHNS and CDR2 SASEGT. The CDR3, as DNA: TGTGCCAGCAGTGAAGAGAGGCACTTCTATAATTCACCCCTCCACTTT. Protein sequence: CASSEERHFYNSPLHF.

The genes are TRBV4-1 and TRBJ1-6; perhaps TRBD1 as D (5 bases). This CDR3 region has 18 residues. With 1 base removed from V and 7 bases from J, the gap between germline ends came to 20 bases. CDR1 MGHRA and CDR2 YSYEKL come from the germline V gene. CDR3 bases: TGCGCCAGCAGCCAAGTCGACAGTTTAGCGGCGGGGAATTCACCCCTCCACTTT. This codes for CASSQVDSLAAGNSPLHF.

V gene TRBV4-2 combines with J gene TRBJ2-3; 7 bases agree with TRBD2. Germline CDR1 and CDR2: LGHNA and YNFKEQ. Trimming took 0 bases from V and 5 from J; bases not matched to a gene: 8. The CDR3 is 16 residues long. The CDR3 DNA reads as TGTGCCAGCAGCCAAGATAGTGAAATAGCGGGAGATACGCAGTATTTT. Residues: CASSQDSEIAGDTQYF.

The rearrangement joins TRBV10-3 to TRBJ2-2; D remains ambiguous. Trimming removed 4 bases from V and 0 bases from J, with 6 bases in between. Germline CDR1 reads ENHRY; CDR2 reads SYGVKD. The CDR3 length is 14 residues. The CDR3 bases are TGTGCCATCAGTGGGACCGCGAACACCGGGGAGCTGTTTTTT. Residues: CAISGTANTGELFF.

This clone came up once. The rearrangement joins TRBV30 to TRBJ2-5; 8 nucleotides line up with TRBD2. The V segment lost 4 bases and the J segment 4 bases; nucleotides outside the gene matches: 11. Germline V gives CDR1 GTSNPN, CDR2 SVGIG (reference sequence). CDR3 length equals 15 residues. The CDR3 DNA reads as TGTGCCTGGACCCGAACCGGGGGGGAACGAGAGACCCAGTACTTC. This sequence encodes CAWTRTGGERETQYF.

This chain connects TRBV27 to TRBJ2-3; 7 nucleotides line up with TRBD1. V dropped 3 bases and J dropped 1; count of bases not matched to a gene: 4. Per the germline V gene, CDR1 is MNHEY and CDR2 is SMNVEV (reference sequence). This CDR3 spans 15 amino acids. Here the CDR3 DNA reads TGTGCCAGCAGTTTCACCGACAGGGGCACAGATACGCAGTATTTT. Amino acid sequence: CASSFTDRGTDTQYF.

J is TRBJ1-5 and V is TRBV18; 8 nucleotides agree with TRBD1. This CDR3 has 15 residues. V was clipped by 5 bases and J by 5 bases; unmatched bases: 8. Germline CDR1 reads KGHSH; CDR2 reads LQKENI. CDR3 DNA sequence: TGTGCCAGCTCATCGCTAACAGGGGGGGATCAGCCCCAGCATTTT. This sequence encodes CASSSLTGGDQPQHF.

This chain uses TRBV30 with TRBJ2-2; D gene unclear. V lost 2 bases and J 4 bases, leaving 8 bases between the germline ends. This CDR3 comprises 13 residues. CDR1 and CDR2 from the germline V gene are GTSNPN and SVGIG (reference sequence). The DNA of the CDR3 is TGTGCCTGGAGTTTCATGCTCACCGGGGAGCTGTTTTTT. Residues: CAWSFMLTGELFF.